Shown below are 7 T cell receptor beta chains from a single sample sequenced in a study of T-cell memory formation after mild COVID-19. Using its own MiXCR run on the 5' RACE reads, TCRdb lists one record per CDR3 protein. The data show roughly 350,000 distinct CDR3 sequences, roughly 13% seen once. The sample consisted of PBMCs or a T cell subset sorted from them (not recorded which). Receptor source: a man younger than 30 who had mild COVID-19 (a few samples of this study predate the infection). Cell type and time point are not known.

This clonotype was picked up many times. The chain recombines TRBV12-3 or TRBV12-4 with TRBJ1-2; no firm D call. The ends were cut back, 4 bases at V and 5 bases at J, with 11 bases in the middle. The CDR3 is 13 residues long. The CDR3 DNA reads as TGTGCCAGCAGTTCCGGGCCCGGATATGGCTACACCTTC. It yields the protein CASSSGPGYGYTF.

This clonotype was counted ten times or more. The CDR3 coding sequence is TGCGCCAGCAGCCGACGACTAGAAGAGACCCAGTACTTC. It is translated as CASSRRLEETQYF. The J gene is TRBJ2-5, the V gene TRBV4-1; maybe TRBD2 (6 bases). Per germline, CDR1 MGHRA and CDR2 YSYEKL. V was trimmed by 4 bases and J by 3 bases, leaving 9 bases between them. The CDR3 loop spans 13 amino acids.

V and J are TRBV7-3 and TRBJ2-3, with 8 positions matching TRBD2. V lost 5 bases, J lost 2 bases, and 6 bases stayed unmatched. The CDR3 consists of 15 residues. CDR1 SGHTA and CDR2 FQGTGA come from the germline V gene. The CDR3 DNA follows: TGTGCCAGCAGCACGCCCGGGGGGGTCACAGATACGCAGTATTTT. Amino acids: CASSTPGGVTDTQYF.

This clonotype has a handful of counts. V usage is TRBV28 and J usage is TRBJ2-7, with a possible D match to TRBD1 (6 bases). The V gene's germline CDR1 is MDHEN and CDR2 SYDVKM. With 10 bases removed from V and 0 bases from J, the gap between germline ends came to 13 bases. The CDR3 loop spans 13 amino acids. The CDR3 DNA follows: TGTGCCACGCAGGGGTCTCCCTCCTACGAGCAGTACGTC. Protein product: CATQGSPSYEQYV.

This clonotype was seen more than once but under ten times. The chain joins TRBV9 to TRBJ2-1; no firm D call. Germline CDR1 is SGDLS and CDR2 is YYNGEE. This CDR3 region has 16 residues. The V end was cut by 2 bases, the J end by 0 bases, with 12 bases between. CDR3 loop: CASSVIGTSSYNEQFF. For the CDR3, the DNA is TGTGCCAGCAGCGTGATCGGAACCAGCTCCTACAATGAGCAGTTCTTC.

This clonotype appeared a few times. The chain employs TRBV4-1 and TRBJ1-5, with D possibly TRBD1 on 6 matching bases. Trimming took off 1 base at V and 0 bases at J, with 7 bases between the two ends. Per the germline V gene, CDR1 is MGHRA and CDR2 is YSYEKL. The CDR3 is 15 amino acids. Here the CDR3 reads CASSQAGVSNQPQHF. The CDR3 bases are TGCGCCAGCAGCCAAGCAGGGGTTAGCAATCAGCCCCAGCATTTT.

This clonotype was picked up one time. This chain's CDR3 is CASSLVGRGLDGYTF. The CDR3 bases are TGTGCCAGCAGCTTAGTCGGCAGGGGTTTAGATGGCTACACCTTC. The chain recombines TRBV7-9 with TRBJ1-2, with D tentatively TRBD1 (6 bases). The CDR3 has 15 residues. Trimming took off 1 base at V and 6 bases at J, with 15 bases between the two ends. The germline V gene encodes CDR1 SEHNR and CDR2 FQNEAQ (reference sequence).